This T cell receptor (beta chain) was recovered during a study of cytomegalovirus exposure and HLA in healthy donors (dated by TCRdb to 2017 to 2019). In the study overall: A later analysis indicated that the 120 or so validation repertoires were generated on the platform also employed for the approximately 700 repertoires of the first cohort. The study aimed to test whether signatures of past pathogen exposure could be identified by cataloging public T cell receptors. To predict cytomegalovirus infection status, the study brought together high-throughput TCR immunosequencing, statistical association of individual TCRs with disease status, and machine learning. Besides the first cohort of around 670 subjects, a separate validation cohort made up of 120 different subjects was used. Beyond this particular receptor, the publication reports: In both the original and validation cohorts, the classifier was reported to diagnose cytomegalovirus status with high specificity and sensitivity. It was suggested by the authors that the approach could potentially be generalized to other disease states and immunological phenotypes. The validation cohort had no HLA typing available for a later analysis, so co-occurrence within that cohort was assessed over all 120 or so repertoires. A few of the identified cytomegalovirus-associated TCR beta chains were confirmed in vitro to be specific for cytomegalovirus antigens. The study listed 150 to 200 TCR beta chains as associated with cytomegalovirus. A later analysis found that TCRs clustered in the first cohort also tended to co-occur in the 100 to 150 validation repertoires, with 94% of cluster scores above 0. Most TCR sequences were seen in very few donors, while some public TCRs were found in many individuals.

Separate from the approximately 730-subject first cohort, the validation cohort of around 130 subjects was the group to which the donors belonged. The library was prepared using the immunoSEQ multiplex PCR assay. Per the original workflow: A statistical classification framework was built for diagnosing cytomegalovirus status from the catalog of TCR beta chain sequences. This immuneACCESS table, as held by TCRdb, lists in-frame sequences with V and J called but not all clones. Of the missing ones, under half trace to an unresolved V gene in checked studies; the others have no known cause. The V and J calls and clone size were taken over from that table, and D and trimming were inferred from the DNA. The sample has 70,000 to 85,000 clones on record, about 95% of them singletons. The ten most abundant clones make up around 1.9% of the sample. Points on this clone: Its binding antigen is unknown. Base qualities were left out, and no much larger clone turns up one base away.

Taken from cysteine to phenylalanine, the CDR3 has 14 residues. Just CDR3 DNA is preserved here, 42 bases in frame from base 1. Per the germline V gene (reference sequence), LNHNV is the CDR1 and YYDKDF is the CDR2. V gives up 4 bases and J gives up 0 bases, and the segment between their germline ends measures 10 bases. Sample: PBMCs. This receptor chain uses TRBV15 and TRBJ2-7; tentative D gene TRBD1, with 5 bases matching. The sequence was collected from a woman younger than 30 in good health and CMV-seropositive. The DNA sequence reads TGTGCCACCAGCATCGACAGCTACTCCTACGAGCAGTACTTC. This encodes CATSIDSYSYEQYF. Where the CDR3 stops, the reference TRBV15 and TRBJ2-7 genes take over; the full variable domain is DAMVIQNPRYQVTQFGKPVTLSCSQTLNHNVMYWYQQKSSQAPKLLFHYYDKDFNNEADTPDNFQSRRPNTSFCFLDIRSPGLGDTAMYLCATSIDSYSYEQYFGPGTRLTVT.